What follows are 9 T cell receptor beta chains derived from one specimen sequenced in a study of blood T cell repertoires in COVID-19. Profiled with immunoSEQ multiplex PCR; TCRdb holds only in-frame clones, not every one. Of a few hundred thousand clones detected, 85% to 90% appear once; the ten largest clones hold 6.3%. The specimen was peripheral blood. Receptors originate from a woman aged 45 to 65 with COVID-19, enrolled during active disease.

This clone was seen only a few times. This rearrangement joins TRBV13 to TRBJ1-2; D may be TRBD1 (6 bases). Between the trimmed V and J ends, which lost 0 bases and 2 bases, there was a span of 7 bases. CDR1 PRHDT and CDR2 FYEKMQ come from the germline V gene (reference sequence). The CDR3 extends over 14 amino acids. In nucleotides, the CDR3 is TGTGCCAGCAGCTTAGGACAGGGCAACTATGGCTACACCTTC. Its translation: CASSLGQGNYGYTF.

CDR3 sequence: CASSERASGEQFF. Written as DNA, the CDR3 is TGTGCCAGCAGTGAAAGGGCTAGCGGCGAGCAGTTCTTC. The chain carries TRBV6-1 and TRBJ2-1, with 7 bases lining up with TRBD2. Germline V gene lookup returns CDR1 MNHNS and CDR2 SASEGT. The CDR3 consists of 13 residues. With V trimmed by 2 bases and J by 10 bases, 5 bases remained unmatched.

CDR3 DNA: TGTGCCAGCAGTCATCAGGGGGCCGATGAAAAACTGTTTTTT. Translation: CASSHQGADEKLFF. The chain recombines TRBV11-2 with TRBJ1-4; 8 bases are a match to TRBD1. CDR3 length equals 14 residues. J was trimmed by 6 bases and V by 6 bases; bases with no gene match: 6. Per the germline V gene, CDR1 is SGHAT and CDR2 is FQNNGV.

The gene calls are TRBV3-1 (or the pseudogene TRBV3-2) and TRBJ2-1, with 8 bases fitting TRBD2. The germline CDR1 and CDR2 sequences are LGHDT and YNNKEL (reference sequence). V gave up 6 bases and J gave up 6 bases; unmatched junction bases: 4. The CDR3 is 13 residues long. The DNA of the CDR3 is TGTGCCAGCAGAGGAGCGGGAGCCAATGAGCAGTTCTTC. It yields the protein CASRGAGANEQFF.

This clone came up once. CDR3 loop: CASSPPAGTSRFHEQYF. DNA of the CDR3: TGTGCCAGCAGCCCACCCGCCGGGACTAGTAGGTTCCACGAGCAGTACTTC. V gene TRBV9 combines with J gene TRBJ2-7; 8 positions agree with TRBD2. Trimming took 4 bases from V and 5 from J; bases not matched to a gene: 17. Germline V lookup: CDR1 SGDLS, CDR2 YYNGEE. The CDR3 contains 17 residues.

The rearrangement joins TRBV6-4 to TRBJ1-2; 10 positions agree with TRBD1. Per the germline V gene, CDR1 is MRHNA and CDR2 is SNTAGT. CDR3 size: 14 residues. Germline trimming cut 6 bases from V and 2 bases from J; bases unmatched to any gene: 3. For the CDR3, the DNA is TGTGCCAGCAGCCGGGACAGGGGAAACTATGGCTACACCTTC. Amino acid sequence: CASSRDRGNYGYTF.

J is TRBJ2-7 and V is TRBV5-1; the D gene is possibly TRBD1 (6 bases). Germline V gene data show CDR1 as SGHRS and CDR2 as YFSETQ. V was trimmed by 7 bases and J by 6 bases, leaving 17 bases between them. This CDR3 spans 13 amino acids. Here the CDR3 reads CASGPIQGPEQYF. The CDR3 DNA sequence: TGCGCCAGCGGGCCTATACAGGGTCCCGAGCAGTACTTC. Full variable domain (outside the CDR3, taken from reference TRBV5-1 and TRBJ2-7): KAGVTQTPRYLIKTRGQQVTLSCSPISGHRSVSWYQQTPGQGLQFLFEYFSETQRNKGNFPGRFSGRQFSNSRSEMNVSTLELGDSALYLCASGPIQGPEQYFGPGTRLTVT.

V usage is TRBV14 and J usage is TRBJ1-2; D perhaps matches TRBD1 (5 bases). The CDR3 loop spans 13 amino acids. Per the germline V gene, CDR1 is SGHDN and CDR2 is FVKESK. Trimming took off 1 base at V and 8 bases at J, with 11 bases between the two ends. The CDR3 sequence is CASSQGPGPGYTF. The CDR3, as DNA: TGTGCCAGCAGCCAAGGTCCAGGGCCCGGCTACACCTTC.

The chain employs TRBV27 and TRBJ2-7, with D possibly TRBD1 on 5 matching bases. Trimming left V 3 bases short and J 3 bases short, with 12 bases between. The germline V gene has CDR1 MNHEY and CDR2 SMNVEV (reference sequence). The CDR3 has 14 residues. The CDR3, as DNA: TGTGCCAGCAGTTTTAGACAGCCTCGCTACGAGCAGTACTTC. As protein: CASSFRQPRYEQYF.